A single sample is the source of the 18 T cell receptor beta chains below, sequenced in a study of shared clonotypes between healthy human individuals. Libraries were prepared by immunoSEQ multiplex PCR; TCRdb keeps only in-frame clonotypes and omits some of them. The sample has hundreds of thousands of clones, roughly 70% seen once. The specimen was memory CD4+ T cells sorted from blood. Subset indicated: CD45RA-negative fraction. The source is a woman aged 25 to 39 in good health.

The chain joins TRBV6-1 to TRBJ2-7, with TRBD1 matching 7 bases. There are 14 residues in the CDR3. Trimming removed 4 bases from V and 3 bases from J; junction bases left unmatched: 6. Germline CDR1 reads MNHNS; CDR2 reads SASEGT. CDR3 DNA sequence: TGTGCCAGCAGTGGGGAGCGACAGGGCTACGAGCAGTACTTC. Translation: CASSGERQGYEQYF.

CDR3 in amino acids: CASSPYYTGRTEAFF. CDR3 in DNA: TGTGCCAGCAGCCCGTATTATACAGGTCGGACTGAAGCTTTCTTT. This sequence joins TRBV28 and TRBJ1-1; the D gene is possibly TRBD1 (5 bases). Trimming cost V 6 bases and J 5 bases, with 19 bases left between them. Germline assignment: CDR1 MDHEN and CDR2 SYDVKM. The CDR3 is 15 residues long.

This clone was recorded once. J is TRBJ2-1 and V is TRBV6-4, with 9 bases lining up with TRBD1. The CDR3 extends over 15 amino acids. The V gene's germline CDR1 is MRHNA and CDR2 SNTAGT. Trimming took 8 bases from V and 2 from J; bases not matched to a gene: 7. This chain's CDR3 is CASRRDRDTYNEQFF. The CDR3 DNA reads TGTGCCAGCCGGCGGGACAGGGATACCTACAATGAGCAGTTCTTC.

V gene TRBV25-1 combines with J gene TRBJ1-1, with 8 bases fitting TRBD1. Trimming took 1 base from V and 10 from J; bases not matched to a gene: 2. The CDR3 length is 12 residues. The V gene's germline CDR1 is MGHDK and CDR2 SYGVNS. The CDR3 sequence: CASSESDRAAFF. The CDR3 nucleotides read TGTGCCAGCAGTGAATCGGACAGGGCAGCTTTCTTT.

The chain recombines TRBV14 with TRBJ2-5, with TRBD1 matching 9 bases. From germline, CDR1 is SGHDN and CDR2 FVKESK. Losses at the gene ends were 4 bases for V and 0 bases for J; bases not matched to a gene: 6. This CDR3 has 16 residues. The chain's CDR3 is CASSPGDRAYQETQYF. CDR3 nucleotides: TGTGCCAGCAGCCCAGGGGACAGGGCGTACCAAGAGACCCAGTACTTC.

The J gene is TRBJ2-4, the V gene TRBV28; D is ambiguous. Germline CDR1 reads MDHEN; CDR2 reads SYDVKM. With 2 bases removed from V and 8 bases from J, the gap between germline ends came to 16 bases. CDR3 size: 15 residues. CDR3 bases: TGTGCCAGCAGTTTAGGGGTACAGAGGAATCACATTCAGTACTTC. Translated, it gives CASSLGVQRNHIQYF.

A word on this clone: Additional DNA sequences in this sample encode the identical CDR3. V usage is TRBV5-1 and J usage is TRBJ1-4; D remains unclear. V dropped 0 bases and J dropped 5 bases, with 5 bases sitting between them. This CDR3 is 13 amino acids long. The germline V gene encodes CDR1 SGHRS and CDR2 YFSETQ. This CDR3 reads CASSLGANEKLFF. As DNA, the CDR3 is TGCGCCAGCAGCTTGGGGGCGAATGAAAAACTGTTTTTT.

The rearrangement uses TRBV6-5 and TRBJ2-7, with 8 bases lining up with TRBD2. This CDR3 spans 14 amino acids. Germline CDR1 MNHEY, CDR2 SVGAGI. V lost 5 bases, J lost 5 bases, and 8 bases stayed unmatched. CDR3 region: CASSQLAETHEQYF. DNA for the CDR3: TGTGCCAGCAGTCAACTAGCGGAGACCCACGAGCAGTACTTC.

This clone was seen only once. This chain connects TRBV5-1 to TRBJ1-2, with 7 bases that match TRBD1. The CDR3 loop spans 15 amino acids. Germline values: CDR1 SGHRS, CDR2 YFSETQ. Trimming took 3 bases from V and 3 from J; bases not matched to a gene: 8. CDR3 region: CASSSLPGTDYGYTF. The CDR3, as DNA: TGCGCCAGCAGCTCACTACCCGGGACAGACTATGGCTACACCTTC.

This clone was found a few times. CDR3 sequence (DNA): TGCGCCAGCAGCTTAGGGACAGTCACGGGCGAGCAGTACTTC. Translating gives CASSLGTVTGEQYF. The V call is TRBV5-1, the J call TRBJ2-7; 7 bases are a match to TRBD1. The junction had 8 bases not matched to a gene; V was cut back by 2 bases and J by 6 bases. Germline CDR1 is SGHRS and CDR2 is YFSETQ. The CDR3 consists of 14 residues.

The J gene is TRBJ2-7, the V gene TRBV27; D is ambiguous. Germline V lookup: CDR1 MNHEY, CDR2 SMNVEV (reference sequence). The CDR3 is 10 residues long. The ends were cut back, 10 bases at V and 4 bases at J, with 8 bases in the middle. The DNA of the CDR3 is TGTGCCACCGGGCGTTACGAGCAGTACTTC. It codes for CATGRYEQYF.

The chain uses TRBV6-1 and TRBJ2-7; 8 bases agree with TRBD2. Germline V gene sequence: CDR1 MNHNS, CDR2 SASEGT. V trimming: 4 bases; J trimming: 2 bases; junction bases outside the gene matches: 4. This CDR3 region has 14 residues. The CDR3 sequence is CASSVIAGPYEQYF. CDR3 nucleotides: TGTGCCAGCAGTGTAATAGCGGGACCCTACGAGCAGTACTTC.

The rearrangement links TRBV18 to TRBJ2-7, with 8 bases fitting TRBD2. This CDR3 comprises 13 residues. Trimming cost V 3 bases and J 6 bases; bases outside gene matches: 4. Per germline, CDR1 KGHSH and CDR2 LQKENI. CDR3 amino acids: CASSPLGLAEQYF. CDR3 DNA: TGTGCCAGCTCACCGCTCGGACTAGCCGAGCAGTACTTC.

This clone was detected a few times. CDR3 DNA sequence: TGCGCCAGCAGCTACGGGACAGGGGGCTCCTACGAGCAGTACTTC. Residues: CASSYGTGGSYEQYF. The chain recombines TRBV5-1 with TRBJ2-7; 11 bases map to TRBD1. Germline CDR1 and CDR2: SGHRS and YFSETQ. This CDR3 contains 15 residues. The junction had 2 bases not matched to a gene; V was cut back by 3 bases and J by 0 bases.

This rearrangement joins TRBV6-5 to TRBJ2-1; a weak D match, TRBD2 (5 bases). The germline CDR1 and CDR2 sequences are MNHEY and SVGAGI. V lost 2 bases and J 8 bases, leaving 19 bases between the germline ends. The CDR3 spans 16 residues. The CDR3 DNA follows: TGTGCCAGCAGTTACGTTGGAAAGAGCGGTTGGGATGAGCAGTTCTTC. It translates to CASSYVGKSGWDEQFF.

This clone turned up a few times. The CDR3 DNA reads as TGTGCCAGCAGCTCACTCAACAGGGGGCCTAATGAAAAACTGTTTTTT. Translation: CASSSLNRGPNEKLFF. The rearrangement uses TRBV28 and TRBJ1-4, with 9 positions matching TRBD1. V lost 6 bases to trimming and J lost 3 bases; unmatched junction nucleotides: 8. The CDR3 extends over 16 amino acids. Germline values: CDR1 MDHEN, CDR2 SYDVKM.

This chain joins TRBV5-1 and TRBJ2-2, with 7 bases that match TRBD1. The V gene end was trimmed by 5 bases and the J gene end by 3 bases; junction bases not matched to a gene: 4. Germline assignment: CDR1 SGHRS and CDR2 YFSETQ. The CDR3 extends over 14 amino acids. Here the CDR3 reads CASSLTGDTGELFF. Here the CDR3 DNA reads TGCGCCAGCAGTCTCACAGGGGACACCGGGGAGCTGTTTTTT.

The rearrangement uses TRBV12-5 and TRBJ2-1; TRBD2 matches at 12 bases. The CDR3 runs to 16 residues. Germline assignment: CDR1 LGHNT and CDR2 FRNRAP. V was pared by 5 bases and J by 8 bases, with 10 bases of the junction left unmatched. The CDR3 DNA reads TGTGCTAGTGGTCCTACGACTAGCGGGAGATCCCATGAGCAGTTCTTC. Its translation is CASGPTTSGRSHEQFF.